This TCR beta chain originates from a study of CD8 T cells in ankylosing spondylitis. Study-wide points: Characteristic, it appeared, of ankylosing spondylitis blood was a TCR beta motif of fewer than 10 highly homologous variants.

TCRdb recomputed calls from the 5' RACE reads with MiXCR, one row per CDR3 protein. This table has about 540,000 distinct CDR3 sequences, approximately 11% appearing once. The sample holds a few counts of this clonotype. Its antigen remains unidentified. This sequence was found in a male donor with ankylosing spondylitis. Source material: blood, either unsorted or a sorted T cell fraction (not recorded which).

CDR3 DNA sequence: TGCGCCAGCAGCTTGGCAGGGACTCCAGACTATGGCTACACCTTC. Encoded protein: CASSLAGTPDYGYTF. This chain joins TRBV5-1 and TRBJ1-2; weak D call: TRBD1 (5 bases). CDR3 length: 15 amino acids. CDR1 and CDR2 (germline): SGHRS, YFSETQ. Trimming removed 0 bases from V and 3 bases from J, with 12 bases in between. The full variable domain, its missing parts supplied by reference TRBV5-1 and TRBJ1-2, is KAGVTQTPRYLIKTRGQQVTLSCSPISGHRSVSWYQQTPGQGLQFLFEYFSETQRNKGNFPGRFSGRQFSNSRSEMNVSTLELGDSALYLCASSLAGTPDYGYTFGSGTRLTVV.